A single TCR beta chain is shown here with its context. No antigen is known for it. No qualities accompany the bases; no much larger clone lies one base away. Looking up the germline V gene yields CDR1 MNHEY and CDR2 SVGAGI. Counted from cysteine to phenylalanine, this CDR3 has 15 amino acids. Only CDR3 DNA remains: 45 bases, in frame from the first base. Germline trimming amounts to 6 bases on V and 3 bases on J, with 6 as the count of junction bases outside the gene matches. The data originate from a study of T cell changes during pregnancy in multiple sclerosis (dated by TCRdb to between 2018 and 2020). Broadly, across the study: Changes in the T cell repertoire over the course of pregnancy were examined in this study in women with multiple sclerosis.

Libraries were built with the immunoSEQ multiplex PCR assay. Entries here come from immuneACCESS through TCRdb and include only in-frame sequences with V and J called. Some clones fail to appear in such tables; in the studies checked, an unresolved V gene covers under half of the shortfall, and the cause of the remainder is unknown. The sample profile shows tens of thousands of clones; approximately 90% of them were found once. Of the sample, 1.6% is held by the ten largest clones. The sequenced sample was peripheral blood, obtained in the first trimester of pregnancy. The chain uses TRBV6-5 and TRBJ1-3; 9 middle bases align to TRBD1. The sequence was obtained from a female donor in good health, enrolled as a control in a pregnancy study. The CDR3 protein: CASSRGQGIGNTIYF. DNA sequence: TGTGCCAGCAGCCGCGGACAGGGGATTGGAAACACCATATATTTT.